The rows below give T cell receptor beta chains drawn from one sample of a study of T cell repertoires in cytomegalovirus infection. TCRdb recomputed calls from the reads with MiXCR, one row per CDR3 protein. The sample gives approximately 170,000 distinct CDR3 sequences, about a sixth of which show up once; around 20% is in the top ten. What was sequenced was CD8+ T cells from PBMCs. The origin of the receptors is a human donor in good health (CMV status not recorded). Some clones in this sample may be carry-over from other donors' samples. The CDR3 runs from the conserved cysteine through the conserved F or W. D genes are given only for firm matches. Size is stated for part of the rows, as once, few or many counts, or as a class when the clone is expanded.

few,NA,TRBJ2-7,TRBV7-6,TGTGCCAGCAAGGTGGACACGATTTACGAGCAGTACTTC,CASKVDTIYEQYF
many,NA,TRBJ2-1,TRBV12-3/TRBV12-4,TGTGCCAGCAGTTGGAACTACAATGAGCAGTTCTTC,CASSWNYNEQFF
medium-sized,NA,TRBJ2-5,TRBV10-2,TGCGCCAGCAGTGAGTCAAGTGGGACGGGAGAGACCCAGTACTTC,CASSESSGTGETQYF
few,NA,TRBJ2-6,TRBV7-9,TGTGCCAGCAGCTCCTGGAATGACTCTGGGGCCAACGTCCTGACTTTC,CASSSWNDSGANVLTF
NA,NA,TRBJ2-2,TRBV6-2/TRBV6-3,TGTGCCAGCAGTTACGACGGGCCCACCGGGGAGCTGTTTTTT,CASSYDGPTGELFF
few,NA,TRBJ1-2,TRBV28,TGTGCCAGCACTCTGGAGCAACTCAACTATGGCTACACCTTC,CASTLEQLNYGYTF
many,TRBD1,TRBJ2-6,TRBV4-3,TGCGCCAGCAGTCCGGGACAGGGGAATTCGGACGTCCTGACTTTC,CASSPGQGNSDVLTF
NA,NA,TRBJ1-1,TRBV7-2,TGTGCCAGCAGCTTAGTCTCTGAGGGGGGAATATTCGCTGAAGCTTTCTTT,CASSLVSEGGIFAEAFF
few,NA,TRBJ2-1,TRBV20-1,TGCAGTGCTAGTCCCGGGAGTTATGACTACAATGAGCAGTTCTTC,CSASPGSYDYNEQFF
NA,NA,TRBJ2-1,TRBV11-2,TGTGCCAGCAGCTTAGGGGTGCAGCGGGAGCAGTTCTTC,CASSLGVQREQFF
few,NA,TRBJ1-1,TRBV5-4,TGTGCCAGCAGCTTCTTCCTACTGGCCCTGAACACTGAAGCTTTCTTT,CASSFFLLALNTEAFF
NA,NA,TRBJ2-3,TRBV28,TGTGCCAGCAGCTTCTCCCCAGCGGGCTACACAGATACGCAGTATTTT,CASSFSPAGYTDTQYF
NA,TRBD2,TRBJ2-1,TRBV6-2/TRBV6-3,TGTGCCAGCAGCCCCGGACTAGCGGGAATCAATGAGCAGTTCTTC,CASSPGLAGINEQFF